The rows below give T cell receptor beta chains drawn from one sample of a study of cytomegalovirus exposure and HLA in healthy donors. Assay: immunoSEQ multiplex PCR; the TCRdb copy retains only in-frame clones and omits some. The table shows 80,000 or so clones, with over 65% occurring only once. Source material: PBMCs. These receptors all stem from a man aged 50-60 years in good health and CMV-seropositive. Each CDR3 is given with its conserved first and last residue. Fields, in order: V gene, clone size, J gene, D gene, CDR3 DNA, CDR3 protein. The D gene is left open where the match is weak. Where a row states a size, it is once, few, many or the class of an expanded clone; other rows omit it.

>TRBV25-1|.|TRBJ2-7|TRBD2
TGTGCCAGCAGTGACGGGACTAGCGGGAGGGCCGAGTACGAGCAGTACTTC
CASSDGTSGRAEYEQYF
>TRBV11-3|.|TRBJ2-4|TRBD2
TGTGCCAGCAGCCCGGGGACTAGCAGGGAAGACATTCAGTACTTC
CASSPGTSREDIQYF
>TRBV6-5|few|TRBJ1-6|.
TGTGCCAGCCGGGACATTTATAATTCACCCCTCCACTTT
CASRDIYNSPLHF
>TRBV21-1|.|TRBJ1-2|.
TGTGCCAGCAGCCTTCCCGGGGGGAACTATGGCTACACCTTC
CASSLPGGNYGYTF
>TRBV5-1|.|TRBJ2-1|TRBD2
TGCGCCAGCGGAACTAGCGGGACCTACAATGAGCAGTTCTTC
CASGTSGTYNEQFF
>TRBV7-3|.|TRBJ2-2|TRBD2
TGTGCCAGCAGCTTAACTGGGACTAGCGGGGCCAACACCGGGGAGCTGTTTTTT
CASSLTGTSGANTGELFF
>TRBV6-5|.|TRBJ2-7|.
TGTGCCAGCAGACTCCGGCAGGAACAGACCTACGAGCAGTACTTC
CASRLRQEQTYEQYF
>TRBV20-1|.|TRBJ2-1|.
TGCAGTGCTCTCGTGGGGGCTGAGCAGTTCTTC
CSALVGAEQFF
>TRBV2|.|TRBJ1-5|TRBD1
TGTGCCAGCACAGAGGGGGCGGTTTATCAGCCCCAGCATTTT
CASTEGAVYQPQHF
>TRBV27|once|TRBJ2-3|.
TGTGCCAGCAGTTACTCAAATACGCAGTATTTT
CASSYSNTQYF
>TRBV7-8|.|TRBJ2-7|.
TGTGCCAGCAGCTTAGCAGGGGCAAGCTCCTACGAGCAGTACTTC
CASSLAGASSYEQYF
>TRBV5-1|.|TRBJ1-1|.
TGCGCCAGCAGCTTGGAGACATCGATCACTGAAGCTTTCTTT
CASSLETSITEAFF
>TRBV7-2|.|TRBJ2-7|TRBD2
TGTGCCAGCAGCTCGACTAGCGGGCCCTCCTACGAGCAGTACTTC
CASSSTSGPSYEQYF
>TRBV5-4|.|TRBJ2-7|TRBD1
TGTGCCAGCAGCTTGCCGGACAGGGGATCCTACGAGCAGTACTTC
CASSLPDRGSYEQYF
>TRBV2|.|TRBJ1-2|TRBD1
TGTGCCAGCAGTGAGGGGACAGGCTATGGCTACACCTTC
CASSEGTGYGYTF
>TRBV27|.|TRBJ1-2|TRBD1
TGTGCCAGCAGTTTCTTGGCAGGGGGTACGAGCTACACCTTC
CASSFLAGGTSYTF
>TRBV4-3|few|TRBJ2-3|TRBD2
TGCGCCAGCAGCCAAGATCTTGCGGGAGGCGGTGCAGATACGCAGTATTTT
CASSQDLAGGGADTQYF
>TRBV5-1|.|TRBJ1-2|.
TGCGCCAGCAGCTTGGCCAGGGAAGATGGCTACACCTTC
CASSLAREDGYTF
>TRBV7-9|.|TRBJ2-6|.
TGTTCCAGCACCCAGGGGGGGCTAGCGGGCTCTGGGGCCAACGTCCTGACTTTC
CSSTQGGLAGSGANVLTF
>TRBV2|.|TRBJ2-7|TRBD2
TGTGCCAGCGCCCTAGCGGGACTCTCCTACGAGCAGTACTTC
CASALAGLSYEQYF
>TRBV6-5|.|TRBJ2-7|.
TGTGCCAGCAGTATCGGTTACGAGCAGTACTTC
CASSIGYEQYF
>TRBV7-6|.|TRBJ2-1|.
TGTGCCAGCAGCCCCAGGGAGGTCAGCGGGTTGTTCTTC
CASSPREVSGLFF
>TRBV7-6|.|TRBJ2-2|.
TGTGCCAGCAGCTTAGATATAGGGCGGGGCACCGGGGAGCTGTTTTTT
CASSLDIGRGTGELFF
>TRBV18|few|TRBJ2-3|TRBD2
TGTGCCAGCTCCTCCCTAGCGGGAGGCTCAGATACGCAGTATTTT
CASSSLAGGSDTQYF
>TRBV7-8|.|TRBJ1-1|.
TGTGCCAGCAGCCCGGTGGTCACTGAAGCTTTCTTT
CASSPVVTEAFF
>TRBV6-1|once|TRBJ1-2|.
TGTGCCAGCAGTCTTACCCGAGACAAAGGCTACACCTTC
CASSLTRDKGYTF
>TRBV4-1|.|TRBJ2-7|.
TGCGCCAGCAGCCAAGAGGAGGGGGCCACCTACGAGCAGTACTTC
CASSQEEGATYEQYF
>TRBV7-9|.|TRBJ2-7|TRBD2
TGTGCTACGGGGGGTCTAGAGAACGAGCAGTACTTC
CATGGLENEQYF
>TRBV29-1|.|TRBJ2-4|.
TGCAGCGTTGAAGGGCTAGCCAAAAACATTCAGTACTTC
CSVEGLAKNIQYF
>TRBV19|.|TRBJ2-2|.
TGTGCCAGTATTAGGCGATCGGCGGACACCGGGGAGCTGTTTTTT
CASIRRSADTGELFF
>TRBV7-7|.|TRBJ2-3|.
TGTGCTAGCAGCTTCAGAGCGGGCGACACAGATACGCAGTATTTT
CASSFRAGDTDTQYF
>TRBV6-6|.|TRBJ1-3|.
.
CASSSGQGGPGNTIYF
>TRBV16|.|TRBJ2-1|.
TGTGCCAGCAGCCAACGGAATGAGCAGTTCTTC
CASSQRNEQFF
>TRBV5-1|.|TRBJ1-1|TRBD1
TGCGCCAGCAGCGTAGCTGGACAGGGACCTTGGAATACTGCTGAAGCTTTCTTT
CASSVAGQGPWNTAEAFF
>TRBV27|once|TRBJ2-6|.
TGTGCCACCAGGCGGGGTTTCGGGGCCAACGTCCTGACTTTC
CATRRGFGANVLTF
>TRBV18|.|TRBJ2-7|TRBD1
TGTGCCAGCTCAGGACAGGGGTCCGACTACGAGCAGTACTTC
CASSGQGSDYEQYF
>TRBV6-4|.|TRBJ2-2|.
TGTGCCAGCAGCCTGACTGAGGGGGACACCGGGGAGCTGTTTTTT
CASSLTEGDTGELFF
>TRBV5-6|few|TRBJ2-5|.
TGTGCCAGCAGCGAAGGAGGAGGAGGAGGGGAGTACTTC
CASSEGGGGGEYF
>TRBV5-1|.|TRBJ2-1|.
TGCGCCAGCTCCTACGGTAGAGATGAGCAGTTCTTC
CASSYGRDEQFF
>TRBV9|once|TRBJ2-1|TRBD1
TGTGCCAGCAGCGCCCGGGACAGGGGAAATGAGCAGTTCTTC
CASSARDRGNEQFF
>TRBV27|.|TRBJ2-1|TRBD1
TGTGCCAGCAGCCATTATAACGGTGACAGGGATCCTCGCAATGAGCAGTTCTTC
CASSHYNGDRDPRNEQFF
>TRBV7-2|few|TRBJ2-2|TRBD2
TGTGCCAGCAGGGGACTAGTGAGCGGCGGGGAGCTGTTTTTT
CASRGLVSGGELFF
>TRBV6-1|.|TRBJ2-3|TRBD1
TGTGCCAGCAGAAGGACAGGGGGCGTCACAGATACGCAGTATTTT
CASRRTGGVTDTQYF
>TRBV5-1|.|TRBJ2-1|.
TGCGCCAGCAGCTACGGGAACAATGAGCAGTTCTTC
CASSYGNNEQFF
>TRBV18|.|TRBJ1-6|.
TGTGCCAGCTCACCACCGGCGGGGTACGATTCACCCCTCCACTTT
CASSPPAGYDSPLHF
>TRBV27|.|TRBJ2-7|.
TGTGCCAGCAGTGCCCTGCAGGGTTACGAGCAGTACTTC
CASSALQGYEQYF
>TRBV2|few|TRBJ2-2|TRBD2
TGTGCCAGCAGCCCAGGGGTGGGACTAGAAGAGGACACCGGGGAGCTGTTTTTT
CASSPGVGLEEDTGELFF
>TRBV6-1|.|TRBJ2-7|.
TGTGCCAGCACAGGGGAGAGCTCCTACGAGCAGTACTTC
CASTGESSYEQYF
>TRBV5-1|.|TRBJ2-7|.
TGCGCCAGCAGCTTGGGGAGCCGTCCTCCTACCTACGAGCAGTACTTC
CASSLGSRPPTYEQYF
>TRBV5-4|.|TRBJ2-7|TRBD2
TGTGCCAGCAGCTCGGTGCTAGCGGGAGTTGAGCAGTACTTC
CASSSVLAGVEQYF
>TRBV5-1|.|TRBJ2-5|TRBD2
TGCGCCAGCAGCTTAGGACTAGCGGGAGGGCTAACTCAGTCGGCCACCCAGTACTTC
CASSLGLAGGLTQSATQYF
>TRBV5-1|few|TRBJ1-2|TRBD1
TGCGCCAGCAGCTTGGCCCTGACAGGGACGTACGGCTACACCTTC
CASSLALTGTYGYTF
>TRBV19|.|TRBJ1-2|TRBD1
TGTGCCAGTAGCGAGGGGATCGGGGACAGAAACTATGGCTACACCTTC
CASSEGIGDRNYGYTF
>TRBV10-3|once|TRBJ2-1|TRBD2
TGTGCCATCAGTGAGGAGCGGGGCTACAATGAGCAGTTCTTC
CAISEERGYNEQFF
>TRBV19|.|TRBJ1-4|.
TGTGCCAGTATAAAGGGAGGGCAGTCCACAGCTAATGAAAAACTGTTTTTT
CASIKGGQSTANEKLFF
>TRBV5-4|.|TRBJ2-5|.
TGTGCCAGCAGCTTGTCTTGGGAGAACCAAGAGACCCAGTACTTC
CASSLSWENQETQYF